Following are 11 T cell receptor beta chains from one sample sequenced in a study of blood T cell repertoires in COVID-19. Sequenced by immunoSEQ multiplex PCR; TCRdb stores in-frame clones only, minus some. This sample carries about 200,000 clones, roughly four fifths of them seen once, and the ten largest clones take 7.6%. The sequencing input was peripheral blood. Receptor source: a woman between 50 and 59 years old with active or convalescent COVID-19.

DNA for the CDR3: TGTGCCAGCAGCTTGTTTACCCAGGGGGCGGGTGGCTACACCTTC. Amino acids: CASSLFTQGAGGYTF. The rearrangement links TRBV5-5 to TRBJ1-2; 8 bases match TRBD1. V shed 1 base and J 7 bases; nucleotides not matched to a gene: 9. Germline CDR1 reads SGHKS; CDR2 reads YYEKEE (reference sequence). The CDR3 consists of 15 residues. Variable domain in full (rest from reference TRBV5-5 and TRBJ1-2): DAGVTQSPTHLIKTRGQQVTLRCSPISGHKSVSWYQQVLGQGPQFIFQYYEKEERGRGNFPDRFSARQFPNYSSELNVNALLLGDSALYLCASSLFTQGAGGYTFGSGTRLTVV.

The chain links TRBV19 to TRBJ1-3, with D possibly matching TRBD1 (5 bases). The CDR3 is 14 amino acids. V was trimmed by 7 bases and J by 0 bases, leaving 10 bases between them. Germline CDR1 reads LNHDA; CDR2 reads SQIVND (reference sequence). CDR3 DNA sequence: TGTGCCAGTATCGACAGCCCCTCTGGAAACACCATATATTTT. This gives the protein CASIDSPSGNTIYF.

The V gene is TRBV7-5, the J gene TRBJ2-7; TRBD1 is the table's D call and was not checked against the DNA. TRBV7-5 is a pseudogene locus. The CDR3 runs 18 residues. The CDR3 here is CVRSLGFRTELTWCEQYF. The DNA of the CDR3 is TGTGTCAGAAGCTTAGGGTTTCGGACAGAACTAACCTGGTGCGAGCAGTACTTC.

V usage is TRBV7-3 and J usage is TRBJ2-1; D unclear. Germline CDR1 is SGHTA and CDR2 is FQGTGA. The CDR3 is made up of 14 amino acids. Deletions cut 5 bases from V and 5 bases from J, with 13 bases between. CDR3 in amino acids: CASSPSVGDNEQFF. The CDR3 DNA sequence: TGTGCCAGCAGCCCATCGGTCGGAGACAATGAGCAGTTCTTC. Full variable domain (missing parts from reference TRBV7-3 and TRBJ2-1): GAGVSQTPSNKVTEKGKYVELRCDPISGHTALYWYRQSLGQGPEFLIYFQGTGAADDSGLPNDRFFAVRPEGSVSTLKIQRTERGDSAVYLCASSPSVGDNEQFFGPGTRLTVL.

The chain recombines TRBV18 with TRBJ2-1; no clear D. V was shortened by 6 bases and J by 5 bases, with 14 bases between the two germline ends. Germline CDR1 is KGHSH and CDR2 is LQKENI. This CDR3 contains 14 residues. In DNA form, the CDR3 reads TGTGCCAGCTCGCCCGACAATGACGACAATGAGCAGTTCTTC. Protein product: CASSPDNDDNEQFF.

The chain uses TRBV12-3 or TRBV12-4 and TRBJ1-4, with D perhaps TRBD1 (5 bases). The CDR3 consists of 13 residues. The V end lost 3 bases, the J end lost 10 bases, and 12 bases lay between the germline ends. CDR3 nucleotide sequence: TGTGCCAGCAGTTTCGTCAGGGATGGAAAACTGTTTTTT. Protein: CASSFVRDGKLFF.

V and J are TRBV20-1 and TRBJ2-2; no reliable D call. Trimming stripped 3 bases from V and 1 base from J, with 12 bases between. The V gene's germline CDR1 is DFQATT and CDR2 SNEGSKA (reference sequence). This CDR3 comprises 15 residues. CDR3 in DNA: TGCAGTGCTAGTTTGGAGAGAGGGAACACCGGGGAGCTGTTTTTT. This translates into CSASLERGNTGELFF.

The chain has TRBV10-2 and TRBJ2-2; 9 positions match TRBD1. Per the germline V gene, CDR1 is WSHSY and CDR2 is SAAADI. V was pared by 5 bases and J by 3 bases, with 4 bases of the junction left unmatched. This CDR3 is built from 15 residues. CDR3 coding DNA: TGCGCCAGCAGTTTCGGACAGGGGTACACCGGGGAGCTGTTTTTT. Protein sequence: CASSFGQGYTGELFF.

The chain couples TRBV28 to TRBJ2-5; TRBD2 matches at 7 bases. There are 16 residues in the CDR3. Germline assignment: CDR1 MDHEN and CDR2 SYDVKM. Trimming removed 5 bases from V and 3 bases from J; junction bases left unmatched: 12. As DNA, the CDR3 is TGTGCCAGCAGTCCAACTGAGACTAGCCCGAAAGAGACCCAGTACTTC. Protein: CASSPTETSPKETQYF.

This sequence joins TRBV10-3 and TRBJ1-2; D may be TRBD1 (6 bases). Germline V lookup: CDR1 ENHRY, CDR2 SYGVKD. V lost 10 bases to trimming and J lost 8 bases, with 17 bases between them. The CDR3 has 12 residues. The CDR3 nucleotides are TGTGCCACCGGGCCAGGGGTAAGGGGCTACACCTTC. Translating it yields CATGPGVRGYTF.

The gene calls are TRBV7-3 and TRBJ2-3; 10 bases line up with TRBD2. The CDR3 extends over 15 amino acids. Losses at the gene ends were 2 bases for V and 4 bases for J; bases not matched to a gene: 3. The germline V gene has CDR1 SGHTA and CDR2 FQGTGA. The CDR3 DNA reads as TGTGCCAGCAGCTTACTAGCGGGAGTGGCAGATACGCAGTATTTT. Its translation is CASSLLAGVADTQYF.